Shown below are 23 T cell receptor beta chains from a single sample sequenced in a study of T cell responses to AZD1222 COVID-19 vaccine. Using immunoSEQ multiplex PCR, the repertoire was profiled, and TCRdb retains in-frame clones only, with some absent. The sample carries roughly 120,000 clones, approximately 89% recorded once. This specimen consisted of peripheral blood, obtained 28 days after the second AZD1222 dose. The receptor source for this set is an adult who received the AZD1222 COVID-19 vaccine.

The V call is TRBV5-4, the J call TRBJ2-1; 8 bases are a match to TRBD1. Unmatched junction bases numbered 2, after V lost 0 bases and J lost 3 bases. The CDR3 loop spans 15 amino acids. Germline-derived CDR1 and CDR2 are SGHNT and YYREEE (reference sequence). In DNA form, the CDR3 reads TGTGCCAGCAGCTTGGAACAGGGGGGCTACAATGAGCAGTTCTTC. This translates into CASSLEQGGYNEQFF. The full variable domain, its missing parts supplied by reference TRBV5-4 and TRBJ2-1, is ETGVTQSPTHLIKTRGQQVTLRCSSQSGHNTVSWYQQALGQGPQFIFQYYREEENGRGNFPPRFSGLQFPNYSSELNVNALELDDSALYLCASSLEQGGYNEQFFGPGTRLTVL.

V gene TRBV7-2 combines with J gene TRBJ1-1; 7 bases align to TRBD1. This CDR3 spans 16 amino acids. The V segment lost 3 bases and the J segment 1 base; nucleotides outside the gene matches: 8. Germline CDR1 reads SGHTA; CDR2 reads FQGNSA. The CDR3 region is CASSFPLTGSNTEAFF. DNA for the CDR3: TGTGCCAGCAGCTTCCCGTTGACAGGGTCGAACACTGAAGCTTTCTTT.

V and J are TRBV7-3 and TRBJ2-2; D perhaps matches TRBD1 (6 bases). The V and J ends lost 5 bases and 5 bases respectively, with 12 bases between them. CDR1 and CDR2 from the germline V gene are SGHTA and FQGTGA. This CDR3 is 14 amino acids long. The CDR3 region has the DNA TGTGCCAGCAGCGAGAACAGGGTAACCGGGGAGCTGTTTTTT. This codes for CASSENRVTGELFF. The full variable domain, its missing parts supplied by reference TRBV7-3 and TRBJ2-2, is GAGVSQTPSNKVTEKGKYVELRCDPISGHTALYWYRQSLGQGPEFLIYFQGTGAADDSGLPNDRFFAVRPEGSVSTLKIQRTERGDSAVYLCASSENRVTGELFFGEGSRLTVL.

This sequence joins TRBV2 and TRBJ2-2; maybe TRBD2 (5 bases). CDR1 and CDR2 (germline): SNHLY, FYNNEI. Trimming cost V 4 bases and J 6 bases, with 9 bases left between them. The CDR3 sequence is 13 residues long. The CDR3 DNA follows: TGTGCCAGCAGTGGGACTTGGCCCGGGGAGCTGTTTTTT. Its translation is CASSGTWPGELFF.

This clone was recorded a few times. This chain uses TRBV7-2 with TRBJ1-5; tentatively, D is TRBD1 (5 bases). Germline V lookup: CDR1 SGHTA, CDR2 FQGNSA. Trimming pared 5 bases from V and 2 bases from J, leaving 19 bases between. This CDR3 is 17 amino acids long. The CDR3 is CASSPEGRSGGNQPQHF. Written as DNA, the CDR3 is TGTGCCAGCAGCCCCGAGGGGCGCTCTGGGGGCAATCAGCCCCAGCATTTT.

CDR3 coding DNA: TGTGCCAGCAGCTCCTCTTGGATAGGGACAGACTCCTACGAGCAGTACTTC. Its protein is CASSSSWIGTDSYEQYF. The chain is built from TRBV7-2 and TRBJ2-7; 7 positions agree with TRBD1. Germline lookup yields CDR1 SGHTA and CDR2 FQGNSA. This CDR3 spans 17 amino acids. The J segment lost 0 bases and the V segment lost 4 bases, leaving 12 bases of the junction unmatched.

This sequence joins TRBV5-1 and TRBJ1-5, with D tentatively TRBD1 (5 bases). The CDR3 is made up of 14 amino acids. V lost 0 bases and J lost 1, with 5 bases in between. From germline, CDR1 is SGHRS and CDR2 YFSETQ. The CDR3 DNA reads TGCGCCAGCAGCTTGGCAGGGAGCAATCAGCCCCAGCATTTT. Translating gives CASSLAGSNQPQHF. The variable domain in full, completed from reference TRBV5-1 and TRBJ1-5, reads KAGVTQTPRYLIKTRGQQVTLSCSPISGHRSVSWYQQTPGQGLQFLFEYFSETQRNKGNFPGRFSGRQFSNSRSEMNVSTLELGDSALYLCASSLAGSNQPQHFGDGTRLSIL.

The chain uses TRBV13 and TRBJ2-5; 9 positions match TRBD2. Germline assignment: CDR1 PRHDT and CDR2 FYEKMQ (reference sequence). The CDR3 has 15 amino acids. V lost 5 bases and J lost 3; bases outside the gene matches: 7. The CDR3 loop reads CASSQSGGPEETQYF. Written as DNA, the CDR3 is TGTGCCAGCAGCCAGAGCGGGGGGCCTGAAGAGACCCAGTACTTC.

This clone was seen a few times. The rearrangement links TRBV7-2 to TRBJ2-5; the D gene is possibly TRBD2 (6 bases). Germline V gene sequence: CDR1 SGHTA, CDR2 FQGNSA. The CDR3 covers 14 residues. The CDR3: CATSRGTPKETQYF. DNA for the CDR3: TGTGCTACCTCCCGGGGGACTCCTAAAGAGACCCAGTACTTC.

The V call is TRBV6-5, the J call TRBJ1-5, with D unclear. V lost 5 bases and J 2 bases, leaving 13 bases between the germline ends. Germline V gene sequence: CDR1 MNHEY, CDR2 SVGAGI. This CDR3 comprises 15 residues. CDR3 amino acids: CASSTSSRGNQPQHF. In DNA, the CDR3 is TGTGCCAGCAGTACGAGCTCGAGGGGCAATCAGCCCCAGCATTTT.

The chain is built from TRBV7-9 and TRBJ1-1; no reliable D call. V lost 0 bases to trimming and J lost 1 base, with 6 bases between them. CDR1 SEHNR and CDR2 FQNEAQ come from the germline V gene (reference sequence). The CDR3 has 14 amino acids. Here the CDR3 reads CASSLAPQNTEAFF. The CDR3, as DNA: TGTGCCAGCAGCTTAGCACCGCAGAACACTGAAGCTTTCTTT.

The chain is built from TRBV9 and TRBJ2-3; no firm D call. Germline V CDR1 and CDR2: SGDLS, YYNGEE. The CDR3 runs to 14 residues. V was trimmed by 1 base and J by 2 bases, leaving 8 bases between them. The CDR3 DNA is TGTGCCAGCAGCGTAACTTTTTACACAGATACGCAGTATTTT. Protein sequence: CASSVTFYTDTQYF.

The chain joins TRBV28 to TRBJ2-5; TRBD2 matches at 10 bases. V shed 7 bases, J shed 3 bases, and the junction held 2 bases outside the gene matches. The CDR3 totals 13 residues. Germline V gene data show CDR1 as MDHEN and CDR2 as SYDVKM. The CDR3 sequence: CASTSGGEETQYF. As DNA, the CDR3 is TGTGCCAGCACCAGCGGGGGGGAAGAGACCCAGTACTTC.

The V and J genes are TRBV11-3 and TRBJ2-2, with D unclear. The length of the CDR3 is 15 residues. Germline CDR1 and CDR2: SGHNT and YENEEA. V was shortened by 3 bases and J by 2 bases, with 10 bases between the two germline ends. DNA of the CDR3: TGTGCCAGCAGCTTCTCAGCCAGCAACACCGGGGAGCTGTTTTTT. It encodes CASSFSASNTGELFF.

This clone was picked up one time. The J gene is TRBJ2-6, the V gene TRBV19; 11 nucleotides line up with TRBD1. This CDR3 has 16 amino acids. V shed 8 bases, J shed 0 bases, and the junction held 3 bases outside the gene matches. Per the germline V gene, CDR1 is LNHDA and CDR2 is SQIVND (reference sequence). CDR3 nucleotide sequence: TGTGCCAGTGGACAGGGGGCGGTCTCTGGGGCCAACGTCCTGACTTTC. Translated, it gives CASGQGAVSGANVLTF.

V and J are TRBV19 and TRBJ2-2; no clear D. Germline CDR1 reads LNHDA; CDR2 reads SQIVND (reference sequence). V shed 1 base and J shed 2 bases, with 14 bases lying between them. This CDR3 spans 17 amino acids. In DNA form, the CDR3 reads TGTGCCAGTAGTATAGCCACAGAACTCCCAAACACCGGGGAGCTGTTTTTT. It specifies CASSIATELPNTGELFF.

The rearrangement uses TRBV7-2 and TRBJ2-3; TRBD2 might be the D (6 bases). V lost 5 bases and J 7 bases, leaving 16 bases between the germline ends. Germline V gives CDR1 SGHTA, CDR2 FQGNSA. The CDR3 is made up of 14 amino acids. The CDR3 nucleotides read TGTGCCAGCAGCGGGGGACTGGGTCGGTATACGCAGTATTTT. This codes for CASSGGLGRYTQYF.

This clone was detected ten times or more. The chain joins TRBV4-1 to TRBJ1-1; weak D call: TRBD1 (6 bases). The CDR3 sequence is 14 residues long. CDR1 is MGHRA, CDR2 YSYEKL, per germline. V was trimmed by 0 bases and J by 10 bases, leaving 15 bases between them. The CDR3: CASSQDLGGRGAFF. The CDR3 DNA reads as TGCGCCAGCAGCCAAGACCTAGGGGGGAGAGGAGCTTTCTTT.

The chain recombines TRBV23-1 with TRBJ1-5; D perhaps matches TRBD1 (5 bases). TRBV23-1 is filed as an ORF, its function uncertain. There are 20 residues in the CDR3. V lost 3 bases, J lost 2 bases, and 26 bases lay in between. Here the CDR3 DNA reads TGCGCCAGCAGTCACCCCCTGACGGCGACGGGGGAGGATGGCAATCAGCCCCAGCATTTT. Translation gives CASSHPLTATGEDGNQPQHF.

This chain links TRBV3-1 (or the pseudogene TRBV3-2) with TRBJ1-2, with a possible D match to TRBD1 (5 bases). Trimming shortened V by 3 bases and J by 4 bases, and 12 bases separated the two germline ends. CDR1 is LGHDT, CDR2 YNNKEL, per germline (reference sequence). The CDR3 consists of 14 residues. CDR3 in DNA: TGTGCCAGCAGCCAGTTAACAGGCTCCTATGGCTACACCTTC. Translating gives CASSQLTGSYGYTF.

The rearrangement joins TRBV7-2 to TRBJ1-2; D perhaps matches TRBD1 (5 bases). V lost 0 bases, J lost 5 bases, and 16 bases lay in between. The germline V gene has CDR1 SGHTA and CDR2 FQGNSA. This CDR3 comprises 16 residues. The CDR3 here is CASSLAPRGRSYGYTF. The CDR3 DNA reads TGTGCCAGCAGCTTAGCGCCCCGGGGGAGGTCATATGGCTACACCTTC.

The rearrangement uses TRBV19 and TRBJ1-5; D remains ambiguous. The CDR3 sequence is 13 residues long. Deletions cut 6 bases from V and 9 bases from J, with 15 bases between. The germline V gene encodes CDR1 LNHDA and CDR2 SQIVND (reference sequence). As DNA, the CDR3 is TGTGCCAGTAGCCGGAGGGTGGCGTCGCCCCAGCATTTT. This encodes CASSRRVASPQHF.

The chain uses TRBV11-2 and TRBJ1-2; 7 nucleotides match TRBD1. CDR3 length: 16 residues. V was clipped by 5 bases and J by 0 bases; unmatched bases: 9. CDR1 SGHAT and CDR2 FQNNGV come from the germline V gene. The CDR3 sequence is CASSASFGTANYGYTF. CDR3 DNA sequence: TGTGCCAGCAGCGCGAGTTTCGGGACAGCTAACTATGGCTACACCTTC.